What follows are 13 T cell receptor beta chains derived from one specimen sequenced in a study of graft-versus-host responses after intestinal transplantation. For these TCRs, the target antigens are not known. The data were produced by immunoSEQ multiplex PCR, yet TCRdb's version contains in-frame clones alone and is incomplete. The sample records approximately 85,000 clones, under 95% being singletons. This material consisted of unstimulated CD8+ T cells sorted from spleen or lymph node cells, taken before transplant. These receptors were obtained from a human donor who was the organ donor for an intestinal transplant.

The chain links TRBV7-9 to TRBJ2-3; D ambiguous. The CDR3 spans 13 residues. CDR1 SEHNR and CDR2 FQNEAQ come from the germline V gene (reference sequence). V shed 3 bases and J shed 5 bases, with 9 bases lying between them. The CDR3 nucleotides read TGTGCCAGCAGCTTGGCTGCAGGAGATACGCAGTATTTT. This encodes CASSLAAGDTQYF.

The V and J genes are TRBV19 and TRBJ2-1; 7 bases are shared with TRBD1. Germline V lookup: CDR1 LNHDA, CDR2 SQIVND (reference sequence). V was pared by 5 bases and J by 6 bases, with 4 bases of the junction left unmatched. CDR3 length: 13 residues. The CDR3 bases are TGTGCCAGTAGTTCACGACAGGGCAATGAGCAGTTCTTC. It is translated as CASSSRQGNEQFF.

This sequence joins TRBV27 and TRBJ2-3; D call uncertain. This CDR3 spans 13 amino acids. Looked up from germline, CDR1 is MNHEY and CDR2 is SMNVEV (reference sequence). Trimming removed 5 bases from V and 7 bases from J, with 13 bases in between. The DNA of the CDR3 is TGTGCCAGCAGTCTCCGTCTGGAAAATACGCAGTATTTT. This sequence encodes CASSLRLENTQYF.

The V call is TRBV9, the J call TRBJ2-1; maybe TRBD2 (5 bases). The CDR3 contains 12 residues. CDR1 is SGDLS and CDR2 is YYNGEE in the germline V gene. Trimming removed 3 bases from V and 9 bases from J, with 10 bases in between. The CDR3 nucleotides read TGTGCCAGCAGCGGCGGGCTAGCTGAGCAGTTCTTC. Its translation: CASSGGLAEQFF. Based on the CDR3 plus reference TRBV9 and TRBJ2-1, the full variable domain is DSGVTQTPKHLITATGQRVTLRCSPRSGDLSVYWYQQSLDQGLQFLIQYYNGEERAKGNILERFSAQQFPDLHSELNLSSLELGDSALYFCASSGGLAEQFFGPGTRLTVL.

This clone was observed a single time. CDR3 nucleotides: TGTGCCAGCAGTTACGCAGAGTCAGATACGCAGTATTTT. Translating it yields CASSYAESDTQYF. The J gene is TRBJ2-3, the V gene TRBV6-5; D call uncertain. The germline gives CDR1 MNHEY, CDR2 SVGAGI. The CDR3 is made up of 13 amino acids. V was clipped by 2 bases and J by 4 bases, with 7 bases between them.

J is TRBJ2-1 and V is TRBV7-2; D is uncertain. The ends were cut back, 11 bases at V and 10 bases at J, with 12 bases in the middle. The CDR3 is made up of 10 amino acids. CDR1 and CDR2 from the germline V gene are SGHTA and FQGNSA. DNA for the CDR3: TGTGCCGCGAGAGACACGGAGCAGTTCTTC. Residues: CAARDTEQFF.

CDR3 nucleotide sequence: TGCAGCGTTGAAGCTGACGGGTTATCCGAGCAGTACTTC. This gives the protein CSVEADGLSEQYF. The V and J genes are TRBV29-1 and TRBJ2-7, with D hard to call. CDR1 SQVTM and CDR2 ANQGSEA come from the germline V gene. The CDR3 is made up of 13 amino acids. The V end was cut by 1 base, the J end by 6 bases, with 13 bases between.

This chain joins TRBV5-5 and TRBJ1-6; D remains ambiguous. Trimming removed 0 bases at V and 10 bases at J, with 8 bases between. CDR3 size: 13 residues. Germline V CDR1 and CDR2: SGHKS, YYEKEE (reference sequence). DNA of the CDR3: TGTGCCAGCAGCTTGGATTTGGTCTCACCCCTCCACTTT. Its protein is CASSLDLVSPLHF.

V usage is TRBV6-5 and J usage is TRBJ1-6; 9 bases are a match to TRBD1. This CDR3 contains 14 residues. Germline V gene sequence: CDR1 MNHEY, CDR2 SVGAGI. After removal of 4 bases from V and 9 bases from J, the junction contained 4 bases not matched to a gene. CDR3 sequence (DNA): TGTGCCAGCAGTTGGGACAGGGTGTCTTCACCCCTCCACTTT. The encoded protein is CASSWDRVSSPLHF.

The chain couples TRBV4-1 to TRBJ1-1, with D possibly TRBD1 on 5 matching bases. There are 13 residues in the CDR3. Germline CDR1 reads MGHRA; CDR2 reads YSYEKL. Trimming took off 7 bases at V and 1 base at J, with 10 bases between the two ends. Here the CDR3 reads CASTQGRNTEAFF. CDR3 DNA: TGCGCCAGCACTCAGGGTCGGAACACTGAAGCTTTCTTT.

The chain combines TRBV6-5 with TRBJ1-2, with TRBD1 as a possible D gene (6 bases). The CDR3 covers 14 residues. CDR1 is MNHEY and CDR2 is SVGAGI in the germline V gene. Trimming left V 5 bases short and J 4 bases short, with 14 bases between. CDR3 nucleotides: TGTGCCAGCAGTCGCCGGGACAACGCCTATGGCTACACCTTC. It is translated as CASSRRDNAYGYTF.

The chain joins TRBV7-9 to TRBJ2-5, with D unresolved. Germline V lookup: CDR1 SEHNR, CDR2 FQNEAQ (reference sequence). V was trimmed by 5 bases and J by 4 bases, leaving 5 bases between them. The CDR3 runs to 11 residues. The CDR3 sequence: CASSAIETQYF. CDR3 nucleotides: TGTGCCAGCAGCGCGATAGAGACCCAGTACTTC.

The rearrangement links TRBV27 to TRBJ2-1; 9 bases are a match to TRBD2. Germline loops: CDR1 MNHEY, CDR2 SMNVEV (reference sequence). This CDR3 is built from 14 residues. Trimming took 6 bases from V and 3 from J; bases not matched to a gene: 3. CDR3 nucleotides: TGTGCCAGCAGCCTTAGCGGGGGCTACAATGAGCAGTTCTTC. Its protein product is CASSLSGGYNEQFF.